This T cell receptor (beta chain) stems from a study of T cell responses to AZD1222 COVID-19 vaccine. Findings and caveats of the study: It should be noted that donors were predominantly white British and more often female, and clonal diversity was possibly underestimated. Seropositive at baseline were only a handful of AZD1222 recipients. Close to half of all spike-specific TCRs reportedly target regions of the variants that are unmutated. Distributed over spike, vaccine-associated CD4 TCRs predominated at 160-218 and 743-854.

The method was immunoSEQ multiplex PCR; TCRdb's version includes in-frame clones alone and lacks a portion of them. This sample yields about 120,000 clones, of which under 90% are seen a single time; about 7.8% belongs to the top ten. The trim removed 6 bases at V and 1 base at J, leaving 11 bases unmatched. This CDR3 region has 16 residues. CDR1 and CDR2 from the germline V gene are MDHEN and SYDVKM. For this clone: Its antigen remains unidentified.

The V and J genes are TRBV28 and TRBJ2-7; 8 positions match TRBD1. Sequenced here: peripheral blood, sampled on day 0 of AZD1222 vaccination. This receptor was identified in an adult in good health. CDR3 DNA: TGTGCCAGCAGCTCTTGGTCGGGACAGGCATCCTACGAGCAGTACTTC. This encodes CASSSWSGQASYEQYF. Full variable domain (missing parts from reference TRBV28 and TRBJ2-7): DVKVTQSSRYLVKRTGEKVFLECVQDMDHENMFWYRQDPGLGLRLIYFSYDVKMKEKGDIPEGYSVSREKKERFSLILESASTNQTSMYLCASSSWSGQASYEQYFGPGTRLTVT.